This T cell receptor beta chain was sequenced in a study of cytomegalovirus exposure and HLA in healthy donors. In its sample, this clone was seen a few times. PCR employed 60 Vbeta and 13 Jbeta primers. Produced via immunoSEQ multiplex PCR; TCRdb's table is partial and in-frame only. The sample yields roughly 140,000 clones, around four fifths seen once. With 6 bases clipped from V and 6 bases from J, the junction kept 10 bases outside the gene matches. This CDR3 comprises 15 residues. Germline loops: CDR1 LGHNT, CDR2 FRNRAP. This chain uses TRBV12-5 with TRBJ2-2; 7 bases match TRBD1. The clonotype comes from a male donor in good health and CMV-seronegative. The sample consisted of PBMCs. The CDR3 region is CASGVGQVGAGELFF. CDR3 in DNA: TGTGCTAGTGGGGTCGGACAGGTCGGGGCCGGGGAGCTGTTTTTT.